This TCR beta chain was recovered during a study of T cells after posttransplantation cyclophosphamide. Study-wide results and limits: Donor CD8+ memory clones often dominated recipient blood repertoires at later times. TRB overlap between skin or GI tissue T cells and blood was limited.

Points on this clone: Its antigen is not identified.

Germline CDR1 MGHRA, CDR2 YSYEKL. The length of the CDR3 is 16 residues. V gave up 4 bases and J gave up 3 bases; unmatched junction bases: 10. Assay used: immunoSEQ multiplex PCR; TCRdb lists only in-frame clones, some missing. The table has roughly 6,900 clones, about 98% seen once. Cells defined as naive were viable CD3+CD4+ or CD3+CD8+ and CCR7+CD45RA+CD45RO-CD95-CD27+CD28+. This chain connects TRBV4-1 to TRBJ1-2; 8 bases agree with TRBD1. Sequencing used naive CD8+ T cells sorted from PBMCs. The clonotype was recovered from a woman aged 25 to 39 in good health and a related stem cell transplant donor. The CDR3 spells CASSRVGATGDYGYTF. Here the CDR3 DNA reads TGCGCCAGCAGCCGCGTGGGGGCGACAGGGGACTATGGCTACACCTTC.